A single sample is the source of the 32 T cell receptor beta chains below, sequenced in a study of cytomegalovirus exposure and HLA in healthy donors. PCR was performed using 60 Vbeta and 13 Jbeta primers. Sequencing was performed with immunoSEQ multiplex PCR; in TCRdb, only in-frame clones are kept and a portion is missing. This sample has about 180,000 clones, with approximately 88% found just once. Sequencing was done on a sample of PBMCs. Source of these receptors: a man aged 30 to 39 in good health and CMV-seronegative.

J is TRBJ1-1 and V is TRBV2; D gene uncertain. The V end was cut by 4 bases, the J end by 5 bases, with 11 bases between. The CDR3 sequence is 13 residues long. From germline, CDR1 is SNHLY and CDR2 FYNNEI. CDR3 amino acids: CASSVGSRTEAFF. The CDR3 bases are TGTGCCAGCAGTGTCGGTAGTCGAACTGAAGCTTTCTTT. The entire variable domain, with the rest obtained from reference TRBV2 and TRBJ1-1, is as follows: EPEVTQTPSHQVTQMGQEVILRCVPISNHLYFYWYRQILGQKVEFLVSFYNNEISEKSEIFDDQFSVERPDGSNFTLKIRSTKLEDSAMYFCASSVGSRTEAFFGQGTRLTVV.

This sequence joins TRBV5-4 and TRBJ2-2; 8 positions match TRBD2. V lost 3 bases to trimming and J lost 6 bases; unmatched junction nucleotides: 10. The CDR3 consists of 16 residues. Germline lookup yields CDR1 SGHNT and CDR2 YYREEE (reference sequence). The CDR3 is CASSYKLAADAGELFF. CDR3 DNA sequence: TGTGCCAGCAGCTATAAACTAGCGGCAGATGCCGGGGAGCTGTTTTTT.

This clone was picked up a small number of times. The rearrangement uses TRBV6-5 and TRBJ2-7; 11 bases agree with TRBD1. The CDR3 contains 14 residues. J was trimmed by 6 bases and V by 5 bases; bases with no gene match: 6. Germline CDR1 MNHEY, CDR2 SVGAGI. This CDR3 reads CASSRTGGAFEQYF. The CDR3 nucleotides read TGTGCCAGCAGTCGGACAGGGGGCGCGTTCGAGCAGTACTTC.

Remarks on this clone: It is likely a read error, because the conserved phenylalanine at the end of the CDR3 is missing. Because the CDR3's place on the DNA is in doubt, the DNA is left out and the CDR3 is given as listed by TCRdb. The rearrangement links TRBV11-3 to TRBJ1-1; the table names TRBD1, a call not compared with the DNA. The CDR3 region is 11 residues in length, termini included. Germline CDR1 and CDR2: SGHNT and YENEEA. The CDR3 protein is CASSFPVRQLG.

The rearrangement uses TRBV5-1 and TRBJ1-3; TRBD1 agrees at 7 bases. The trim removed 4 bases at V and 2 bases at J, leaving 3 bases unmatched. Germline V gene lookup returns CDR1 SGHRS and CDR2 YFSETQ. The CDR3 totals 14 residues. The CDR3 DNA reads as TGCGCCAGCAGCAACAGGGGAACTGGAAACACCATATATTTT. It yields the protein CASSNRGTGNTIYF.

This sequence joins TRBV2 and TRBJ2-7, with 9 nucleotides matching TRBD1. The germline CDR1 and CDR2 sequences are SNHLY and FYNNEI. This CDR3 has 13 amino acids. J lost 5 bases, V lost 7 bases, and 6 bases had no gene match. DNA for the CDR3: TGTGCCAGCATGACAGGGGGAAATGACGAGCAGTACTTC. It codes for CASMTGGNDEQYF.

This clone appeared once. The chain recombines TRBV2 with TRBJ2-7; D is possibly TRBD1 (8 bases). The CDR3 has 15 amino acids. V gave up 6 bases and J gave up 0 bases, with 15 bases separating them. Germline CDR1 and CDR2: SNHLY and FYNNEI. The CDR3 nucleotides read TGTGCCAGCAGCAAACAGGGGGGGGCCTCCTACGAGCAGTACTTC. As protein: CASSKQGGASYEQYF.

This clone was observed a few times. The genes are TRBV7-9 and TRBJ2-7, with 7 bases identical to TRBD1. The CDR3 loop spans 13 amino acids. The J segment lost 6 bases and the V segment lost 8 bases, leaving 10 bases of the junction unmatched. Germline loops: CDR1 SEHNR, CDR2 FQNEAQ (reference sequence). The CDR3 sequence is CASLETGSGEQYF. The CDR3 coding sequence is TGTGCCAGCCTGGAGACAGGGTCGGGCGAGCAGTACTTC. Full variable domain (outside the CDR3, taken from reference TRBV7-9 and TRBJ2-7): DTGVSQNPRHKITKRGQNVTFRCDPISEHNRLYWYRQTLGQGPEFLTYFQNEAQLEKSRLLSDRFSAERPKGSFSTLEIQRTEQGDSAMYLCASLETGSGEQYFGPGTRLTVT.

This rearrangement joins TRBV5-1 to TRBJ2-2; the match to TRBD2 covers 8 bases. This CDR3 comprises 16 residues. Germline CDR1 reads SGHRS; CDR2 reads YFSETQ. J lost 0 bases, V lost 7 bases, and 8 bases had no gene match. DNA for the CDR3: TGCGCCAGCGGGGGGGTAGCGGGACCGAACACCGGGGAGCTGTTTTTT. It is translated as CASGGVAGPNTGELFF. Complete variable domain (other parts from reference TRBV5-1 and TRBJ2-2): KAGVTQTPRYLIKTRGQQVTLSCSPISGHRSVSWYQQTPGQGLQFLFEYFSETQRNKGNFPGRFSGRQFSNSRSEMNVSTLELGDSALYLCASGGVAGPNTGELFFGEGSRLTVL.

V and J are TRBV28 and TRBJ2-1; 9 nucleotides agree with TRBD2. CDR1 is MDHEN, CDR2 SYDVKM, per germline. Germline trimming cut 6 bases from V and 8 bases from J; bases unmatched to any gene: 8. The CDR3 spans 14 residues. The DNA for the CDR3 is TGTGCCAGCAGCCCACGCGGGGGGGCCGATGAGCAGTTCTTC. Protein sequence: CASSPRGGADEQFF. The full variable domain, rest sourced from reference TRBV28 and TRBJ2-1, is DVKVTQSSRYLVKRTGEKVFLECVQDMDHENMFWYRQDPGLGLRLIYFSYDVKMKEKGDIPEGYSVSREKKERFSLILESASTNQTSMYLCASSPRGGADEQFFGPGTRLTVL.

In its sample, this clone was seen once. The chain couples TRBV4-2 to TRBJ2-2, with TRBD1 identical over 11 bases. The V and J ends lost 4 bases and 5 bases, in that order; junction bases with no gene match: 12. Germline V gene data show CDR1 as LGHNA and CDR2 as YNFKEQ. The CDR3 covers 18 residues. Here the CDR3 reads CASSPQGGTGGRTGELFF. Written as DNA, the CDR3 is TGTGCCAGCAGCCCCCAAGGGGGGACAGGGGGACGGACCGGGGAGCTGTTTTTT.

The rearrangement links TRBV18 to TRBJ1-4; 7 bases are shared with TRBD1. CDR1 is KGHSH and CDR2 is LQKENI in the germline V gene. The CDR3 is 15 amino acids. Unmatched junction bases numbered 7, after V lost 1 base and J lost 8 bases. The CDR3 DNA is TGTGCCAGCTCACCACTACCCGACAGGGACGAAAAACTGTTTTTT. Protein sequence: CASSPLPDRDEKLFF. The full variable domain, in which reference TRBV18 and TRBJ1-4 provide the parts outside the CDR3, is NAGVMQNPRHLVRRRGQEARLRCSPMKGHSHVYWYRQLPEEGLKFMVYLQKENIIDESGMPKERFSAEFPKEGPSILRIQQVVRGDSAAYFCASSPLPDRDEKLFFGSGTQLSVL.

This sequence joins TRBV5-1 and TRBJ1-2; 9 nucleotides agree with TRBD1. The V segment lost 4 bases and the J segment 2 bases; nucleotides outside the gene matches: 6. Germline assignment: CDR1 SGHRS and CDR2 YFSETQ. The CDR3 spans 15 residues. Written as DNA, the CDR3 is TGCGCCAGCAGCCGGGGACAGGGAGAAAACTATGGCTACACCTTC. Translating it yields CASSRGQGENYGYTF.

This rearrangement joins TRBV12-5 to TRBJ1-1; maybe TRBD1 (5 bases). Between the trimmed V and J ends, which lost 0 bases and 11 bases, there was a span of 7 bases. CDR1 and CDR2 from the germline V gene are LGHNT and FRNRAP. The length of the CDR3 is 11 residues. The CDR3 protein is CASGLVQAAFF. For the CDR3, the DNA is TGTGCTAGTGGTTTGGTACAGGCGGCTTTCTTT.

This clone appeared a single time. This chain connects TRBV19 to TRBJ2-2, with 7 positions matching TRBD1. The V gene end was trimmed by 6 bases and the J gene end by 4 bases; junction bases not matched to a gene: 5. Germline CDR1 and CDR2: LNHDA and SQIVND (reference sequence). The length of the CDR3 is 14 residues. The CDR3 coding sequence is TGTGCCAGTAGGATGGCAGGGGGCACCGGGGAGCTGTTTTTT. Amino acids: CASRMAGGTGELFF.

This clone appeared once. V gene TRBV30 combines with J gene TRBJ1-2; a weak D match, TRBD1 (5 bases). The V gene's germline CDR1 is GTSNPN and CDR2 SVGIG (reference sequence). The V and J ends lost 0 bases and 4 bases respectively, with 15 bases between them. This CDR3 has 15 amino acids. The CDR3 DNA reads as TGTGCCTGGAGTGTGGTGAGAAGGGGCTTCTATGGCTACACCTTC. This sequence encodes CAWSVVRRGFYGYTF.

The V and J genes are TRBV30 and TRBJ1-4; 9 positions match TRBD1. V trimming: 0 bases; J trimming: 7 bases; junction bases outside the gene matches: 15. Germline lookup yields CDR1 GTSNPN and CDR2 SVGIG (reference sequence). This CDR3 comprises 18 residues. The CDR3 loop reads CAWSVQGQGSLSSEKLFF. The CDR3 DNA reads as TGTGCCTGGAGTGTACAGGGACAGGGCTCCCTTTCTAGTGAAAAACTGTTTTTT.

The chain has TRBV15 and TRBJ2-1, with TRBD2 matching over 11 bases. CDR3 length: 15 residues. In germline, CDR1 is LNHNV, CDR2 YYDKDF (reference sequence). Germline trimming cut 0 bases from V and 6 bases from J; bases unmatched to any gene: 1. The CDR3 DNA follows: TGTGCCACCAGCAGAGATACTAGCGGGAGCAATGAGCAGTTCTTC. Translation gives CATSRDTSGSNEQFF.

The CDR3 DNA reads TGTGCCAGCAGCTCGAGCCTTACAGATACGCAGTATTTT. It translates to CASSSSLTDTQYF. The chain combines TRBV5-4 with TRBJ2-3; D is unresolved. CDR3 size: 13 residues. Trimming shortened V by 3 bases and J by 3 bases, and 8 bases separated the two germline ends. The germline gives CDR1 SGHNT, CDR2 YYREEE (reference sequence).

The chain uses TRBV9 and TRBJ2-7; TRBD2 might be the D (5 bases). V lost 0 bases and J 6 bases, leaving 13 bases between the germline ends. This CDR3 is built from 14 residues. CDR1 SGDLS and CDR2 YYNGEE come from the germline V gene. The CDR3 sequence: CASSVDSTRVEQYF. The DNA of the CDR3 is TGTGCCAGCAGCGTAGATTCAACGAGGGTCGAGCAGTACTTC.

The chain links TRBV5-1 to TRBJ2-3, with 14 bases lining up with TRBD2. V was clipped by 4 bases and J by 6 bases; unmatched bases: 7. Germline CDR1 SGHRS, CDR2 YFSETQ. The CDR3 is 16 amino acids. As DNA, the CDR3 is TGCGCCAGCAGCCCCAGGACTAGCGGGGGGTCGGATACGCAGTATTTT. It encodes CASSPRTSGGSDTQYF. Full variable domain (remainder filled in from reference TRBV5-1 and TRBJ2-3): KAGVTQTPRYLIKTRGQQVTLSCSPISGHRSVSWYQQTPGQGLQFLFEYFSETQRNKGNFPGRFSGRQFSNSRSEMNVSTLELGDSALYLCASSPRTSGGSDTQYFGPGTRLTVL.

This chain links TRBV29-1 with TRBJ1-2, with 8 bases fitting TRBD1. J gave up 5 bases and V 7 bases, and 15 bases lay outside the gene matches. CDR3 length: 15 amino acids. Germline V CDR1 and CDR2: SQVTM, ANQGSEA. CDR3 sequence (DNA): TGCAGCGGAGTCCAGGACAGGGAGGGTCGTTATGGCTACACCTTC. It specifies CSGVQDREGRYGYTF.

This clone was observed a handful of times. CDR3 bases: TGTGCCTGGAGGGGACAAGGAGGAAATCAGCCCCAGCATTTT. As protein: CAWRGQGGNQPQHF. The chain recombines TRBV30 with TRBJ1-5; D possibly corresponds to TRBD1 (6 bases). The germline V gene has CDR1 GTSNPN and CDR2 SVGIG (reference sequence). V shed 3 bases and J shed 4 bases, with 13 bases lying between them. The CDR3 totals 14 residues. Supplemented by reference TRBV30 and TRBJ1-5, the full variable domain reads SQTIHQWPATLVQPVGSPLSLECTVEGTSNPNLYWYRQAAGRGLQLLFYSVGIGQISSEVPQNLSASRPQDRQFILSSKKLLLSDSGFYLCAWRGQGGNQPQHFGDGTRLSIL.

This CDR3 is CASSETGVNTEAFF. The DNA of the CDR3 is TGCGCCAGCAGTGAGACAGGGGTGAACACTGAAGCTTTCTTT. This sequence joins TRBV10-1 and TRBJ1-1, with 7 bases that match TRBD1. CDR3 length equals 14 residues. V lost 2 bases to trimming and J lost 0 bases; unmatched junction nucleotides: 0. From germline, CDR1 is WNHNN and CDR2 SYGVQD (reference sequence).

The V and J genes are TRBV4-3 and TRBJ2-1; D is uncertain. Trimming removed 4 bases at V and 5 bases at J, with 12 bases between. Per the germline V gene, CDR1 is LGHNA and CDR2 is YSLEER. This CDR3 contains 14 residues. The CDR3 loop is CASSPQTRNNEQFF. The CDR3 DNA follows: TGCGCCAGCAGCCCACAGACCAGGAACAATGAGCAGTTCTTC.

V is TRBV5-1 and J is TRBJ1-2; possible D gene TRBD1, 5 bases. This CDR3 comprises 15 residues. Germline-derived CDR1 and CDR2 are SGHRS and YFSETQ. V gave up 1 base and J gave up 4 bases, with 14 bases separating them. The CDR3 nucleotides are TGCGCCAGCAGCTTGTTTCCGGCGGACACCTATGGCTACACCTTC. Translated, it gives CASSLFPADTYGYTF.

The gene calls are TRBV19 and TRBJ1-2; 9 nucleotides match TRBD1. This CDR3 has 12 residues. CDR1 is LNHDA, CDR2 SQIVND, per germline (reference sequence). The J segment lost 8 bases and the V segment lost 7 bases, leaving 5 bases of the junction unmatched. CDR3 amino acids: CASNTGGGGYTF. As DNA, the CDR3 is TGTGCCAGTAATACAGGGGGCGGGGGCTACACCTTC.

This clone was detected only a few times. The chain recombines TRBV10-3 with TRBJ2-3; D unclear. V was clipped by 7 bases and J by 0 bases, with 8 bases between them. The CDR3 covers 13 residues. Germline-derived CDR1 and CDR2 are ENHRY and SYGVKD. This CDR3 reads CAITQRSTDTQYF. The CDR3 DNA follows: TGTGCCATCACTCAACGGAGCACAGATACGCAGTATTTT.

This chain connects TRBV6-4 to TRBJ2-6; no clear D. Germline CDR1 and CDR2: MRHNA and SNTAGT. Trimming stripped 0 bases from V and 0 bases from J, with 3 bases between. There are 15 residues in the CDR3. CDR3 sequence reads: CASSDSHSGANVLTF. DNA of the CDR3: TGTGCCAGCAGTGACTCACACTCTGGGGCCAACGTCCTGACTTTC.

V and J are TRBV18 and TRBJ1-2, with D maybe TRBD1 (5 bases). CDR3 length equals 13 residues. Trimming took off 3 bases at V and 3 bases at J, with 8 bases between the two ends. The germline V gene encodes CDR1 KGHSH and CDR2 LQKENI. The CDR3: CASSPQTDYGYTF. In DNA form, the CDR3 reads TGTGCCAGCTCACCCCAGACAGACTATGGCTACACCTTC.

This clone appeared a few times. The CDR3 sequence is CASSPGWRTNTEAFF. CDR3 sequence (DNA): TGTGCCAGTAGTCCTGGGTGGAGGACTAACACTGAAGCTTTCTTT. The gene calls are TRBV19 and TRBJ1-1, with no clear D. V was pared by 5 bases and J by 2 bases, with 15 bases between. Germline V gene lookup returns CDR1 LNHDA and CDR2 SQIVND (reference sequence). The CDR3 contains 15 residues. Using reference TRBV19 and TRBJ1-1 for the parts outside the CDR3, the full variable domain is DGGITQSPKYLFRKEGQNVTLSCEQNLNHDAMYWYRQDPGQGLRLIYYSQIVNDFQKGDIAEGYSVSREKKESFPLTVTSAQKNPTAFYLCASSPGWRTNTEAFFGQGTRLTVV.

This clone has just one count. V gene TRBV7-6 combines with J gene TRBJ2-1, with D perhaps TRBD2 (7 bases). The CDR3 length is 18 residues. The germline CDR1 and CDR2 sequences are SGHVS and FNYEAQ. Trimming cost V 2 bases and J 4 bases, with 21 bases left between them. The CDR3 reads CASSLRGAGEPRYNEQFF. Written as DNA, the CDR3 is TGTGCCAGCAGCTTAAGGGGGGCGGGGGAGCCGCGTTACAATGAGCAGTTCTTC.